Below, one T cell receptor (beta chain) is given with its context. What it recognizes is unknown. Measured with immunoSEQ multiplex PCR; TCRdb has only the in-frame clones, and not every one. The repertoire holds approximately 120,000 clones, with around 94% as singletons. The data derive from a study of cytomegalovirus exposure and HLA in healthy donors. The study, taken as a whole, reports: Three chains tied to CMV proved CMV antigen-specific in vitro. According to the study, around 180 TCR beta chains were cytomegalovirus-associated. Both high specificity and high sensitivity reportedly marked the classifier's diagnosis of cytomegalovirus status.

CDR3 length: 15 residues. Germline lookup yields CDR1 MNHEY and CDR2 SVGAGI. V shed 6 bases and J 0 bases; nucleotides not matched to a gene: 6. This chain joins TRBV6-5 and TRBJ2-5, with 8 bases that match TRBD1. The source is a woman in her late teens or twenties in good health and CMV-seronegative. Sample: PBMCs. Here the CDR3 reads CASRTRQGYQETQYF. Written as DNA, the CDR3 is TGTGCCAGCAGAACCCGACAGGGGTACCAAGAGACCCAGTACTTC.